A selection of T cell receptor beta chains follows, all from one sample in a study of blood T cells in healthy people across ages. TCRdb analysed the 5' RACE reads with MiXCR anew, one entry per CDR3 protein. In the table there are hundreds of thousands of distinct CDR3 sequences, approximately 21% of which are singletons. Sequencing input: blood. These TCRs come from a man in his 70s in good health. Both conserved end residues are part of each CDR3. The D gene is left open where the match is weak. Clone size is shown for a subset of rows, as once, few, many or a class of expanded clone.

v_gene	abundance	d_gene	j_gene	CDR3aa	CDR3nt
TRBV7-2	NA	NA	TRBJ1-4	CASSLREIWGLRHEKLFF	TGTGCCAGCAGCTTAAGAGAAATCTGGGGGCTAAGGCATGAAAAACTGTTTTTT
TRBV29-1	many	NA	TRBJ2-4	CSVDGGAKNIQYF	TGCAGCGTTGATGGCGGAGCCAAAAACATTCAGTACTTC
TRBV5-6	many	TRBD2	TRBJ2-1	CASSLGLSGRVYNEQFF	TGTGCCAGCAGCTTGGGACTTAGCGGGAGGGTCTACAATGAGCAGTTCTTC
TRBV10-3	NA	TRBD1	TRBJ1-2	CAISESERTGGNYGYTF	TGTGCCATCAGTGAGTCGGAGAGGACAGGGGGGAACTATGGCTACACCTTC
TRBV5-4	NA	TRBD2	TRBJ2-5	CASTPSGSLQETQYF	TGTGCCAGCACCCCTAGCGGGAGTCTCCAAGAGACCCAGTACTTC
TRBV2	many	NA	TRBJ2-2	CASSASPQAINTGELFF	TGTGCCAGCAGTGCTTCTCCCCAAGCAATTAACACCGGGGAGCTGTTTTTT
TRBV6-5	NA	NA	TRBJ2-1	CASTQPGNNEQFF	TGTGCCAGCACTCAACCCGGGAACAATGAGCAGTTCTTC
TRBV2	few	NA	TRBJ2-3	CASSEGWEVDTQYF	TGTGCCAGCAGTGAAGGATGGGAGGTAGATACGCAGTATTTT
TRBV3-1	many	TRBD1	TRBJ1-4	CASSPGGSEKLFF	TGTGCCAGCAGTCCAGGGGGAAGTGAAAAACTGTTTTTT
TRBV6-6	NA	TRBD1	TRBJ1-4	CVTGTGGTTNEKLFF	TGTGTCACCGGGACAGGGGGGACAACTAATGAAAAACTGTTTTTT
TRBV6-1	few	NA	TRBJ2-5	CASSEASSVKTQYF	TGTGCCAGCAGTGAAGCGTCTAGCGTAAAGACCCAGTACTTC
TRBV12-3/TRBV12-4	many	TRBD1	TRBJ2-7	CASSTTGGEQYF	TGTGCCAGCAGTACTACAGGGGGCGAGCAGTACTTC
TRBV20-1	few	NA	TRBJ2-7	CSAWGPSYEQYF	TGCAGTGCTTGGGGACCCTCCTACGAGCAGTACTTC
TRBV7-8	NA	NA	TRBJ1-5	CASSPGYSNQPQHF	TGTGCCAGCAGTCCCGGGTATAGCAATCAGCCCCAGCATTTT
TRBV4-1	few	TRBD1	TRBJ2-7	CASSQGRGRYEQYF	TGCGCCAGCAGCCAGGGCAGGGGGCGATACGAGCAGTACTTC
TRBV7-9	NA	NA	TRBJ1-1	CASSERYEAFF	TGTGCCAGCAGCGAACGGTATGAAGCTTTCTTT
TRBV15	few	TRBD2	TRBJ2-5	CATSRETSGKETQYF	TGTGCCACCAGCAGAGAAACTAGCGGGAAAGAGACCCAGTACTTC
TRBV5-1	NA	TRBD1	TRBJ2-1	CASSPAPGQAYNEQFF	TGCGCCAGCAGCCCAGCACCGGGACAGGCTTACAATGAGCAGTTCTTC
TRBV7-2	few	NA	TRBJ1-1	CASSSRLRKNTEAFF	TGTGCCAGCAGCTCCCGATTGAGGAAGAACACTGAAGCTTTCTTT
TRBV6-2/TRBV6-3	few	TRBD1	TRBJ2-7	CASRPTGGSYEQYF	TGTGCCAGCAGGCCGACAGGGGGTTCCTACGAGCAGTACTTC
TRBV20-1	few	NA	TRBJ2-7	CSAKGHSTSLYEQYF	TGCAGTGCTAAGGGACACTCGACCTCCCTCTACGAGCAGTACTTC
TRBV5-4	NA	NA	TRBJ2-2	CASSLGGEASRELFF	TGTGCCAGCAGCTTGGGGGGCGAGGCGAGCCGGGAGCTGTTTTTT
TRBV9	NA	NA	TRBJ2-5	CASYPLETQYF	TGTGCCAGCTACCCCCTAGAGACCCAGTACTTC
TRBV29-1	NA	TRBD2	TRBJ2-7	CSVEDLAGGGGEQYF	TGCAGCGTTGAAGATCTAGCGGGAGGCGGCGGCGAGCAGTACTTC
TRBV29-1	NA	TRBD1	TRBJ2-7	CSIGTGVYEQYF	TGCAGTATAGGGACAGGGGTCTACGAGCAGTACTTC
TRBV4-1	few	NA	TRBJ2-7	CASSQDQQYEQYF	TGCGCCAGCAGCCAAGATCAGCAGTACGAGCAGTACTTC
TRBV7-2	few	TRBD2	TRBJ2-1	CASQIGLAGVDEQFF	TGTGCCAGCCAGATTGGACTAGCGGGAGTCGATGAACAGTTCTTC
TRBV3-1	NA	TRBD1	TRBJ1-6	CVGTPGQGTSPLHF	TGTGTCGGCACCCCGGGACAGGGCACTTCACCCCTCCACTTT
TRBV5-1	NA	NA	TRBJ2-5	CASSSNGPRLETQYF	TGCGCCAGCAGTTCGAATGGTCCGCGGTTGGAGACCCAGTACTTC
TRBV19	NA	TRBD1	TRBJ2-7	CASSFDRVGYEQYF	TGTGCCAGTAGTTTCGACAGGGTGGGCTACGAGCAGTACTTC
TRBV15	few	NA	TRBJ2-5	CATSRSQETQYF	TGTGCCACCAGCAGGAGTCAAGAGACCCAGTACTTC
TRBV20-1	NA	NA	TRBJ2-5	CSATGTLETQYF	TGCAGTGCCACCGGGACACTAGAGACCCAGTACTTC
TRBV20-1	few	NA	TRBJ1-2	CSARDPAGNYGYTF	TGCAGTGCTAGAGACCCCGCAGGGAACTATGGCTACACCTTC
TRBV12-5	NA	NA	TRBJ2-3	CASGLGSTDTQYF	TGTGCTAGTGGTTTGGGCAGCACAGATACGCAGTATTTT
TRBV7-2	NA	NA	TRBJ2-7	CASTLSVNYEQYF	TGTGCCAGCACCCTTTCCGTTAACTACGAGCAGTACTTC
TRBV11-1	few	NA	TRBJ1-1	CASRAGPNTEAFF	TGTGCCAGCAGGGCTGGGCCCAACACTGAAGCTTTCTTT
TRBV24-1	few	NA	TRBJ2-5	CATSDSGFAETQYF	TGTGCCACCAGTGACTCGGGTTTCGCAGAGACCCAGTACTTC
TRBV20-1	few	TRBD2	TRBJ2-5	CSAGGLAGAETQYF	TGCAGTGCTGGGGGACTAGCGGGAGCAGAGACCCAGTACTTC
TRBV2	NA	NA	TRBJ2-5	CASSEIQGTRETQYF	TGTGCCAGCAGTGAAATTCAGGGGACACGAGAGACCCAGTACTTC
TRBV28	NA	NA	TRBJ2-1	CASSSPTQEQFF	TGCGCCAGCAGTTCACCCACCCAGGAGCAGTTCTTC
TRBV7-2	few	TRBD2	TRBJ2-1	CASSFSSGGYNEQFF	TGTGCCAGCAGCTTTAGTAGCGGGGGGTACAATGAGCAGTTCTTC
TRBV18	many	NA	TRBJ1-4	CASSPGRRTNEKLFF	TGTGCCAGCTCACCTGGTCGGCGCACTAATGAAAAACTGTTTTTT
TRBV6-6	few	NA	TRBJ2-1	CASSYSRGVGNEQFF	TGTGCCAGCAGTTACTCGAGGGGGGTGGGCAATGAGCAGTTCTTC
TRBV7-9	many	NA	TRBJ1-1	CASSPPGRMNTEAFF	TGTGCCAGCAGCCCTCCGGGACGGATGAACACTGAAGCTTTCTTT
TRBV7-2	NA	NA	TRBJ2-7	CASRLSEYEQYF	TGTGCCAGCAGACTCTCGGAGTACGAGCAGTACTTC
TRBV28	many	NA	TRBJ2-5	CASSSSGPQKETQYF	TGTGCCAGCAGCTCTAGTGGCCCCCAAAAGGAGACCCAGTACTTC
TRBV4-3	few	NA	TRBJ2-7	CASSQDHGQFYEQYF	TGCGCCAGCAGCCAAGATCACGGACAGTTCTACGAGCAGTACTTC
TRBV7-9	few	NA	TRBJ2-5	CASSLRMGETQYF	TGTGCCAGCAGCCTACGGATGGGTGAGACCCAGTACTTC
TRBV7-2	NA	TRBD2	TRBJ2-7	CASSRLAWEQYF	TGTGCCAGCAGCCGACTAGCTTGGGAGCAGTACTTC
TRBV20-1	many	NA	TRBJ2-7	CSARGRSPYEQYF	TGCAGTGCTAGGGGGAGGTCCCCCTACGAGCAGTACTTC
TRBV11-2	NA	NA	TRBJ2-6	CASSLASGRSGANVLTF	TGTGCCAGCAGCTTAGCCTCGGGACGCTCTGGGGCCAACGTCCTGACTTTC
TRBV7-2	NA	NA	TRBJ1-3	CASSLGTYSGNTIYF	TGTGCCAGCAGCTTAGGGACCTACTCTGGAAACACCATATATTTT
TRBV6-6	NA	TRBD1	TRBJ2-5	CASTFGQARQETQYF	TGTGCCAGCACCTTCGGACAGGCCCGTCAAGAGACCCAGTACTTC
TRBV7-2	many	TRBD1	TRBJ2-1	CASSLTGGISSYNEQFF	TGTGCCAGCAGCCTGACAGGGGGCATATCCTCCTACAATGAGCAGTTCTTC
TRBV4-1	NA	TRBD2	TRBJ2-3	CASSDSGSTDTQYF	TGCGCCAGCAGCGATAGCGGGAGTACAGATACGCAGTATTTT
TRBV2	few	NA	TRBJ2-7	CASSEFSRLVQYF	TGTGCCAGCAGTGAATTTAGTAGATTGGTGCAGTACTTC
TRBV7-2	NA	NA	TRBJ2-2	CASSRVWTDLNTGELFF	TGTGCCAGCAGCCGGGTTTGGACAGACTTGAACACCGGGGAGCTGTTTTTT